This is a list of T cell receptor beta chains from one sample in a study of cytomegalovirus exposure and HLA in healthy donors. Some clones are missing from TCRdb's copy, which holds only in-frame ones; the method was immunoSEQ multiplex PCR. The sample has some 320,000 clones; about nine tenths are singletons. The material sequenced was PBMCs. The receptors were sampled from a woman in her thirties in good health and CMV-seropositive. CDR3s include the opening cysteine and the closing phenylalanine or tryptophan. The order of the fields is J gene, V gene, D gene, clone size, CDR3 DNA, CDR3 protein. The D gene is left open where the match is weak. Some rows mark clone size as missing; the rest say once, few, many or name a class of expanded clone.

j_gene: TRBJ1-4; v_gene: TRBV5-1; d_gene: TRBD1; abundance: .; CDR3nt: TGCGCCAGCAGCATCGGACAGGGGGCGCCAGCTAATGAAAAACTGTTTTTT; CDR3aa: CASSIGQGAPANEKLFF
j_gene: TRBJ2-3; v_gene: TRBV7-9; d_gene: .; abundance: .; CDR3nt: TGTGCCAGCAGCCCATGGGGGGCGGGAGACACAGATACGCAGTATTTT; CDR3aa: CASSPWGAGDTDTQYF
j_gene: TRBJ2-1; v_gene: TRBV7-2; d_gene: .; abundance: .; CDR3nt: TGTGCCAGCAGCTTATTAGGGGAGAGTTACAATGAGCAGTTCTTC; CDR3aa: CASSLLGESYNEQFF
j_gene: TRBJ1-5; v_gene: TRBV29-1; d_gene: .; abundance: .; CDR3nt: TGCAGCGTATCGGGACTGAGCAATCAGCCCCAGCATTTT; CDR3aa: CSVSGLSNQPQHF
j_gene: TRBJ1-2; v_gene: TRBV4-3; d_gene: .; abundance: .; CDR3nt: TGCGCCAGCAGCCAAGATCTGGCAGGGCGAACTAACTATGGCTACACCTTC; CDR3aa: CASSQDLAGRTNYGYTF
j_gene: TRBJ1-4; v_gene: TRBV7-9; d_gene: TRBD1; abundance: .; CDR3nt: TGTGCCAGCAGCCGACAGGGTGTAAAACTGTTTTTT; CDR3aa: CASSRQGVKLFF
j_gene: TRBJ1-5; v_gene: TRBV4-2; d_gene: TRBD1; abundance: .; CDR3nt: TGTGCCAGCAGCATAGGACAGGGGGGAAGCAATCAGCCCCAGCATTTT; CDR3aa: CASSIGQGGSNQPQHF
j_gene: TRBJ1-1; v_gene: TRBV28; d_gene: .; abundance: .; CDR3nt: TGTGCCAGCAGACAACAGGAGTTGAACACTGAAGCTTTCTTT; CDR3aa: CASRQQELNTEAFF
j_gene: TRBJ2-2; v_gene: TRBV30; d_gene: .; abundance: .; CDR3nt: TGTGCCTGGAGTGTTACGAACACCGGGGAGCTGTTTTTT; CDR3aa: CAWSVTNTGELFF
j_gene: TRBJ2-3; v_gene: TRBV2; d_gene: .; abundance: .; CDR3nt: TGTGCCAGCAGTGCTATAGTATACACAGATACGCAGTATTTT; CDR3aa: CASSAIVYTDTQYF
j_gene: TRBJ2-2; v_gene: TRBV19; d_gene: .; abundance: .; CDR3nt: TGTGCCAGTAGGGGTCGGGTTTCCGGGGAGCTGTTTTTT; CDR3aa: CASRGRVSGELFF
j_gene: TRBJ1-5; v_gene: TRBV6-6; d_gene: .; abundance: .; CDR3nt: TGTGCCAGCAGTTACTCACACGGGAGCAATCAGCCCCAGCATTTT; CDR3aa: CASSYSHGSNQPQHF
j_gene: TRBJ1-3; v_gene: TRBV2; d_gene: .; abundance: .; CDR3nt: TGTGCCAGCAGTTCGGACAGTTTTGGCTCTGGAAACACCATATATTTT; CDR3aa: CASSSDSFGSGNTIYF
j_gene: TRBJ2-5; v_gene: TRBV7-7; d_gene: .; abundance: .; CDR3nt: TGTGCCAGCAGCTTAACGCAGGGGACCCAGTACTTC; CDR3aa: CASSLTQGTQYF
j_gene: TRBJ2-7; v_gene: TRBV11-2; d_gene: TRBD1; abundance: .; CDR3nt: TGTGCCAGCAGCCCGCGACAGGGGCCGACCTACGAGCAGTACTTC; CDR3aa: CASSPRQGPTYEQYF
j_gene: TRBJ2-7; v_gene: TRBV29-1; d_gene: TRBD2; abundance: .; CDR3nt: TGCAGCGCCACTCTAGTGGGGGGGTACTACGAGCAGTACTTC; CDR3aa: CSATLVGGYYEQYF
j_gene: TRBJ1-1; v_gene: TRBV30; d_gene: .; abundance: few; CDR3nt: TGTGCCTGGGGTGGAGGGTTGGTAGGGTTAAACACTGAAGCTTTCTTT; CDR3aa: CAWGGGLVGLNTEAFF
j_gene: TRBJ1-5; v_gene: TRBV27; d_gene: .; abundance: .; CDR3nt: TGTGCCAGCAGGGTGGGGCCGAACAATCAGCCCCAGCATTTT; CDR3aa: CASRVGPNNQPQHF
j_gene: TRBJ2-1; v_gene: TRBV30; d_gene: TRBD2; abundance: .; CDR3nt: TGTGCCTGGAGTGTGGGCGGGGGGGCCAATGAGCAGTTCTTC; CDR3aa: CAWSVGGGANEQFF
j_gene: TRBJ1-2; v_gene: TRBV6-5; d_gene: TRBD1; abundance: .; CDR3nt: TGTGCCAGCAGTAGTGGACAGGGGTTTGGCTACACCTTC; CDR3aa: CASSSGQGFGYTF
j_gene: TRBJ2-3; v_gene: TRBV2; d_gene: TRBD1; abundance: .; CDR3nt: TGTGCCAGCAGTGTATGGACAGGGGGCTCGGCAGATACGCAGTATTTT; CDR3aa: CASSVWTGGSADTQYF
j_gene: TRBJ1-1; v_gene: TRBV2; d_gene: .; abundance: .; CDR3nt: TGTGCCAGCAGGGGACCCATGAACACTGAAGCTTTCTTT; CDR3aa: CASRGPMNTEAFF
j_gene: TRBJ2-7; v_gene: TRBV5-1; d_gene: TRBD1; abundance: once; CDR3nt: TGCGCCAGCAGCTTGGGGAAGGACAGGATCCCCTACGAGCAGTACTTC; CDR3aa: CASSLGKDRIPYEQYF
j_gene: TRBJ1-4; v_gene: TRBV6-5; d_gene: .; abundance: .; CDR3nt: TGTGCCAGCAGTTATCAAGGCACTAATGAAAAACTGTTTTTT; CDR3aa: CASSYQGTNEKLFF
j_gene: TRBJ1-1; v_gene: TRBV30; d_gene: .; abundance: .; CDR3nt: TGTGCCTGGATCAAGAGTAACACTGAAGCTTTCTTT; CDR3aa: CAWIKSNTEAFF
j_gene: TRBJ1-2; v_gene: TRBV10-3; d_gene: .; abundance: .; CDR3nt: TGTGCCATCAGTGAAGGGACGCGCGGTGGCTACACCTTC; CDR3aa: CAISEGTRGGYTF
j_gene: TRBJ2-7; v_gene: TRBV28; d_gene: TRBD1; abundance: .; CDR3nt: TGTGCCAGCAGTTTCCAGGGGGCCCTGCGATACGAGCAGTACTTC; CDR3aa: CASSFQGALRYEQYF
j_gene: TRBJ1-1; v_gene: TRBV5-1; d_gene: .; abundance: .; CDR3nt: TGCGCCAGCAGCCTGACAGCAAACACTGAAGCTTTCTTT; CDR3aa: CASSLTANTEAFF
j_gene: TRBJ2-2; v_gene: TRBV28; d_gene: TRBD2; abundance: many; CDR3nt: TGTGCCAGCAGCATATCACTCCAGGCTAGCGGGAGAGTATGGGACACCGGGGAGCTGTTTTTT; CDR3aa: CASSISLQASGRVWDTGELFF
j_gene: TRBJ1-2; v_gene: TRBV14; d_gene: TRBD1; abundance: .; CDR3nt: TGTGCCAGCAGCGATATCCTATGGGACAGTCACTATGGCTACACCTTC; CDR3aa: CASSDILWDSHYGYTF
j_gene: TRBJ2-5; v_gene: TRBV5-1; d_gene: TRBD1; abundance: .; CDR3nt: TGCGCCAGCAGCGACCACAGGGGCTGGGAGACCCAGTACTTC; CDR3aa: CASSDHRGWETQYF
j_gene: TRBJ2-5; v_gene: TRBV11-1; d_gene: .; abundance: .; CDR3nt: TGTGCCAGCAGCTTGGGAGAGACCCAGTACTTC; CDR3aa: CASSLGETQYF
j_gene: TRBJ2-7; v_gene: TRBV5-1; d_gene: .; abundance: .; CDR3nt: TGCGCCAGCAGCACGACAGTCTCCTACGAGCAGTACTTC; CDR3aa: CASSTTVSYEQYF
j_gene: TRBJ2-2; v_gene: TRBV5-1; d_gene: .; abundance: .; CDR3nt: TGCGCCAGCAGCCGGATGGGGGCTGAGTCCGGGGAGCTGTTTTTT; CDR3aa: CASSRMGAESGELFF
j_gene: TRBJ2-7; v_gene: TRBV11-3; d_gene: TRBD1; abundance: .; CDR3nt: TGTGCCAGCAGCTCGCGAACAGGGGACGAGCAGTACTTC; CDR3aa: CASSSRTGDEQYF
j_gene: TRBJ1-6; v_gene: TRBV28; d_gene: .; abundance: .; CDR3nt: TGTGCCAGCATCCCACTGGGATCACCCCTCCACTTT; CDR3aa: CASIPLGSPLHF
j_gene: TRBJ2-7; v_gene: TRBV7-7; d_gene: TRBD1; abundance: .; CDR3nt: TGTGCCAGCAGCTTGCGGGGACAGGGCTCCTACGAGCAGTACTTC; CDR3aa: CASSLRGQGSYEQYF
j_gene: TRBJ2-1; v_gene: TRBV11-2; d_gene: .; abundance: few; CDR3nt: TGTGCCAGCAGCTCTGACAGGAGAGGAAATGAGCAGTTCTTC; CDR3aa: CASSSDRRGNEQFF